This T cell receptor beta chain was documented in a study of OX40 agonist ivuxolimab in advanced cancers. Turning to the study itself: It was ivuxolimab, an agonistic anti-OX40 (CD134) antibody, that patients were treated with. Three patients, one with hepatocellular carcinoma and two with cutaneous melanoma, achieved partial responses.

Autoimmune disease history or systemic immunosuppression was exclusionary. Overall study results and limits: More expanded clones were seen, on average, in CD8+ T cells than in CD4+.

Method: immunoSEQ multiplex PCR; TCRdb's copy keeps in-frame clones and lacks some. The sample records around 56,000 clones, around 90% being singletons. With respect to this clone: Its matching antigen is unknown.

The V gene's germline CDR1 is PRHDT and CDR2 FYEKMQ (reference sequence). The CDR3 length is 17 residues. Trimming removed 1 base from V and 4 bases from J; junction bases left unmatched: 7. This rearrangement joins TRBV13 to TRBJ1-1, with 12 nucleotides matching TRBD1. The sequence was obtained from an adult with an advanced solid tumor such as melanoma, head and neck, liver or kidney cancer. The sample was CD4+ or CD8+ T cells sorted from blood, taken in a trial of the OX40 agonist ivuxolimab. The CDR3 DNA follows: TGTGCCAGCAGCTTAGTAGGGGACAGGGGGCCTGTCACTGAAGCTTTCTTT. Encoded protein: CASSLVGDRGPVTEAFF. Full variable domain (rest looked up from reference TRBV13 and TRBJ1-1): AAGVIQSPRHLIKEKRETATLKCYPIPRHDTVYWYQQGPGQDPQFLISFYEKMQSDKGSIPDRFSAQQFSDYHSELNMSSLELGDSALYFCASSLVGDRGPVTEAFFGQGTRLTVV.